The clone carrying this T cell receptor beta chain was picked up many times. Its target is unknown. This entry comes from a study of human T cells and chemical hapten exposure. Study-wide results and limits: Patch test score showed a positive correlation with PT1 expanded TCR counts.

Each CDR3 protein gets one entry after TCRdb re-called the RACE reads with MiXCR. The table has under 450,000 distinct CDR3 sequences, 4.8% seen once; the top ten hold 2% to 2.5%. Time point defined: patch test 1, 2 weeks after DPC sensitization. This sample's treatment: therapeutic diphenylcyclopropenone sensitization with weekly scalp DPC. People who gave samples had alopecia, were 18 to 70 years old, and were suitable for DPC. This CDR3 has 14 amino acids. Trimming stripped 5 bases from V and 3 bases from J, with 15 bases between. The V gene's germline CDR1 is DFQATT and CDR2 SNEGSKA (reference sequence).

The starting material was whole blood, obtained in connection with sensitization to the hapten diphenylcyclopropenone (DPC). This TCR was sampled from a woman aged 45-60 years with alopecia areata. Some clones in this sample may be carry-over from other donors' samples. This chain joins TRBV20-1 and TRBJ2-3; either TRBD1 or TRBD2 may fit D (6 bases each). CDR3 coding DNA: TGCAGTGCTCCTCGCCAGGGGAGGACAGATACGCAGTATTTT. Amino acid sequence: CSAPRQGRTDTQYF.